These 11 T cell receptor beta chains share one sample of origin, sequenced in a study of molecular identifiers for immune sequencing clone quantification. TCRdb re-analysed the PCR reads in MiXCR, keeping a single row per CDR3 protein. The sample has fewer than 45,000 distinct CDR3 sequences, approximately 20% seen once; the top ten hold roughly 0.99%. The source material was naive CD8+ T cells from blood, with Jurkat cell RNA spiked in. Subset specified: FACS-sorted CD8+CD4-CCR7+CD45RA+ naive T cells. Receptors were obtained from a human donor in good health. Some libraries in this study had Jurkat cell RNA spiked in.

In this sample, this clonotype turned up many times. The chain links TRBV20-1 to TRBJ2-1, with TRBD2 identical over 11 bases. Germline assignment: CDR1 DFQATT and CDR2 SNEGSKA (reference sequence). The J segment lost 8 bases and the V segment lost 0 bases, leaving 6 bases of the junction unmatched. This CDR3 contains 15 residues. CDR3 in DNA: TGCAGTGCTAGAGAACTAGCGGGAGCCGTCCATGAGCAGTTCTTC. Its protein is CSARELAGAVHEQFF.

This clonotype counts as medium-sized. The chain employs TRBV7-2 and TRBJ2-2; D is unclear. Germline CDR1 and CDR2: SGHTA and FQGNSA. The CDR3 contains 14 residues. V dropped 1 base and J dropped 4 bases, with 7 bases sitting between them. CDR3 DNA sequence: TGTGCCAGCAGCTTAGTGTCCCCCACCGGGGAGCTGTTTTTT. Protein sequence: CASSLVSPTGELFF.

This clonotype has a count of ten or more. The rearrangement joins TRBV27 to TRBJ2-7, with TRBD2 as a possible D gene (6 bases). This CDR3 has 14 amino acids. CDR1 MNHEY and CDR2 SMNVEV come from the germline V gene (reference sequence). The V gene lost 5 bases and the J gene lost 4 bases, with 15 bases spanning the gap. The CDR3 here is CASSPDPREYEQYF. CDR3 nucleotide sequence: TGTGCCAGCAGTCCCGACCCTCGGGAGTACGAGCAGTACTTC.

This clonotype was recorded many times. The chain carries TRBV20-1 and TRBJ2-5, with D perhaps TRBD1 or TRBD2 (5 bases each). Germline V gene sequence: CDR1 DFQATT, CDR2 SNEGSKA (reference sequence). Trimming took off 5 bases at V and 0 bases at J, with 10 bases between the two ends. The CDR3 runs 13 residues. CDR3 DNA sequence: TGCAGTGCTGGGACCAGTGACCAAGAGACCCAGTACTTC. This encodes CSAGTSDQETQYF.

This clonotype was seen ten or more times. The genes are TRBV10-3 and TRBJ1-1, with 9 positions matching TRBD1. The CDR3 runs 16 residues. V gave up 3 bases and J gave up 2 bases; unmatched junction bases: 7. In germline, CDR1 is ENHRY, CDR2 SYGVKD. CDR3 bases: TGTGCCATCAGTGACATCCTGGACAGGGGCAACACTGAAGCTTTCTTT. Protein sequence: CAISDILDRGNTEAFF.

A few counts support this clonotype. This sequence joins TRBV27 and TRBJ2-3, with D uncertain. Trimming stripped 3 bases from V and 0 bases from J, with 10 bases between. Germline loops: CDR1 MNHEY, CDR2 SMNVEV (reference sequence). This CDR3 region has 15 residues. The CDR3, as DNA: TGTGCCAGCAGTTTGGGTGCGCGGAGCACAGATACGCAGTATTTT. Protein sequence: CASSLGARSTDTQYF.

The chain is built from TRBV19 and TRBJ2-1, with TRBD1 identical over 7 bases. Germline V CDR1 and CDR2: LNHDA, SQIVND (reference sequence). V trimming: 8 bases; J trimming: 4 bases; junction bases outside the gene matches: 2. The CDR3 runs to 12 residues. Here the CDR3 reads CASWDSYNEQFF. The CDR3 nucleotides are TGTGCCAGTTGGGACAGTTACAATGAGCAGTTCTTC.

At least ten counts were recorded for this clonotype. This chain connects TRBV7-2 to TRBJ2-7; possible D gene TRBD2, 7 bases. V lost 1 base, J lost 6 bases, and 16 bases lay in between. Germline V gene lookup returns CDR1 SGHTA and CDR2 FQGNSA. The CDR3 extends over 15 amino acids. The CDR3 DNA sequence: TGTGCCAGCAGCTTAGAGGGGGGGCCCCTTGCCGAGCAGTACTTC. Its protein is CASSLEGGPLAEQYF.

The chain links TRBV25-1 to TRBJ1-2, with D hard to call. In germline, CDR1 is MGHDK, CDR2 SYGVNS. Trimming shortened V by 3 bases and J by 5 bases, and 16 bases separated the two germline ends. The CDR3 has 15 amino acids. Written as DNA, the CDR3 is TGTGCCAGCAGTGACCCGGACGGGGTGAGATATGGCTACACCTTC. Its protein is CASSDPDGVRYGYTF.

This clonotype was picked up many times. The chain couples TRBV28 to TRBJ2-7; D uncertain. V was shortened by 3 bases and J by 2 bases, with 8 bases between the two germline ends. The CDR3 is 13 amino acids. Per germline, CDR1 MDHEN and CDR2 SYDVKM. In DNA form, the CDR3 reads TGTGCCAGCAGTTTGAGCATGACCTACGAGCAGTACTTC. Amino acids: CASSLSMTYEQYF.

This clonotype was counted at least ten times. The chain links TRBV7-6 to TRBJ1-2; a weak D match, TRBD1 (6 bases). This CDR3 region has 16 residues. CDR1 is SGHVS and CDR2 is FNYEAQ in the germline V gene. Between the trimmed V and J ends, which lost 5 bases and 4 bases, there was a span of 20 bases. CDR3 bases: TGTGCCAGCAGCACCCTCGGACAAGGGGGGGCCTATGGCTACACCTTC. Its protein is CASSTLGQGGAYGYTF.